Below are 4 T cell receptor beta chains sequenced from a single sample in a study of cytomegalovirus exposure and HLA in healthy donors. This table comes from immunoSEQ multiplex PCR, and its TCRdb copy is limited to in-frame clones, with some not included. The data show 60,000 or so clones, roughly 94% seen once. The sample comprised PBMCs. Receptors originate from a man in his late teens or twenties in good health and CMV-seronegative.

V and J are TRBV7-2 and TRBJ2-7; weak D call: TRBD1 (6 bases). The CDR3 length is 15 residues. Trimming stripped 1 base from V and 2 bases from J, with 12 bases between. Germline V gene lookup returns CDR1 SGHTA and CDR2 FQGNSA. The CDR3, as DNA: TGTGCCAGCAGCTTAGTCCAGGGGCCGACCTACGAGCAGTACTTC. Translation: CASSLVQGPTYEQYF. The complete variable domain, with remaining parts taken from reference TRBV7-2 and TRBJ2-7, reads GAGVSQSPSNKVTEKGKDVELRCDPISGHTALYWYRQSLGQGLEFLIYFQGNSAPDKSGLPSDRFSAERTGGSVSTLTIQRTQQEDSAVYLCASSLVQGPTYEQYFGPGTRLTVT.

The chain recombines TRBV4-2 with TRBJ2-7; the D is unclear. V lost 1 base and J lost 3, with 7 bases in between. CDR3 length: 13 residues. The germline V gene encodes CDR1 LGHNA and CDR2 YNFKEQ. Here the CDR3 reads CASSQGLNYEQYF. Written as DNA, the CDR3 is TGTGCCAGCAGCCAAGGACTCAACTACGAGCAGTACTTC.

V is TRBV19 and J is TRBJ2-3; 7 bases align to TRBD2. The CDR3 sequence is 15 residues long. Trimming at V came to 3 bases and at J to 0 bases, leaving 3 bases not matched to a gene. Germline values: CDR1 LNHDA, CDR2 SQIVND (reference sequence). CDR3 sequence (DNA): TGTGCCAGTAGTATTGGCGGGGGAAGCACAGATACGCAGTATTTT. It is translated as CASSIGGGSTDTQYF. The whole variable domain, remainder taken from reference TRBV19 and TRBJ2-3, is DGGITQSPKYLFRKEGQNVTLSCEQNLNHDAMYWYRQDPGQGLRLIYYSQIVNDFQKGDIAEGYSVSREKKESFPLTVTSAQKNPTAFYLCASSIGGGSTDTQYFGPGTRLTVL.

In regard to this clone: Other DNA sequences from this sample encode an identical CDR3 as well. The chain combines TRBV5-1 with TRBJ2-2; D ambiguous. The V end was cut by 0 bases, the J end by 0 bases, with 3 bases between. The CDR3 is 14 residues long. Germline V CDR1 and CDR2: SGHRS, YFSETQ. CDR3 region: CASSLDTNTGELFF. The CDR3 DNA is TGCGCCAGCAGCTTGGATACGAACACCGGGGAGCTGTTTTTT.